This T cell receptor (beta chain) derives from a study of PD-1 blockade in classical Hodgkin lymphoma. Whole-study findings and limits: CD4+ TCR diversity, unlike CD8+, climbed significantly by C4D1. Reported baseline diversity: healthy donors highest, relapsed/refractory patients lowest.

The method was immunoSEQ multiplex PCR; TCRdb's version includes in-frame clones alone and lacks a portion of them. The table records roughly 8,000 clones, around 84% of them present only once. Patients all relapsed after autologous stem cell transplantation, and there was variation in brentuximab vedotin exposure. As to this clone: The antigen is undetermined.

This CDR3 is built from 15 residues. Germline loops: CDR1 LNHDA, CDR2 SQIVND (reference sequence). J gave up 8 bases and V 4 bases, and 9 bases lay outside the gene matches. V usage is TRBV19 and J usage is TRBJ2-1; 9 nucleotides align to TRBD2. This material consisted of peripheral blood mononuclear cells (PBMCs), taken at baseline. This receptor was obtained from a human donor with classical Hodgkin lymphoma. The CDR3 spells CASSTGRGRGYEQFF. CDR3 in DNA: TGTGCCAGTAGTACAGGTCGCGGGAGGGGGTATGAGCAGTTCTTC.